The source of this T cell receptor (beta chain) is a study of cytomegalovirus exposure and HLA in healthy donors. Primers: 60 Vbeta forward and 13 Jbeta reverse. This table comes from immunoSEQ multiplex PCR, and its TCRdb copy is limited to in-frame clones, with some not included. The data show over 150,000 clones, about four fifths seen once. This sequence was found in a girl aged 10 to 17 in good health and CMV-seropositive. Sequencing was carried out using PBMCs.

As DNA, the CDR3 is TGTGCCAGCAGTGAAGGGGGGACAGGCTATCAGCCCCAGCATTTT. Translated: CASSEGGTGYQPQHF. The rearrangement links TRBV2 to TRBJ1-5, with 8 bases aligning to TRBD1. The germline gives CDR1 SNHLY, CDR2 FYNNEI. The V segment lost 1 base and the J segment 5 bases; nucleotides outside the gene matches: 4. The CDR3 loop spans 15 amino acids.